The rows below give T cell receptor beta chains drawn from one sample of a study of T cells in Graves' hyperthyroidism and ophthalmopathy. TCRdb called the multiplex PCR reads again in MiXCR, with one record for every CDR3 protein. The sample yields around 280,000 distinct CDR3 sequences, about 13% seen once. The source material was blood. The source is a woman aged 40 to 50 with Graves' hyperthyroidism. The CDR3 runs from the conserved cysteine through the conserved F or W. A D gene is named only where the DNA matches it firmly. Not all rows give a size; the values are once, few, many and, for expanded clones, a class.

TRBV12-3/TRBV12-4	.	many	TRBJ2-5	CASSPSGIGKTQYF	TGTGCCAGCAGTCCCTCCGGGATAGGAAAGACCCAGTACTTC
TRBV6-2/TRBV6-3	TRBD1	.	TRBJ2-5	CASNDRGRRVETQYF	TGTGCCAGCAACGACAGGGGGCGACGAGTAGAGACCCAGTACTTC
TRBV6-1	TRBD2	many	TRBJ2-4	CASSQPGLGNIQYF	TGTGCCAGCAGTCAACCGGGACTAGGAAACATTCAGTACTTC
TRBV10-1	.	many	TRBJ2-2	CASSETSRPGELFF	TGCGCCAGCAGTGAGACTTCCCGGCCCGGGGAGCTGTTTTTT
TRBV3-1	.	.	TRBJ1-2	CASSQDMFIGDGYGYTF	TGTGCCAGCAGCCAAGATATGTTCATTGGGGACGGATATGGCTACACCTTC
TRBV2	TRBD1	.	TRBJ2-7	CASSVDRASYEQYF	TGTGCCAGCAGCGTTGACAGGGCCTCCTACGAGCAGTACTTC
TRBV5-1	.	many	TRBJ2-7	CASSWGGGTDYEQYF	TGCGCCAGCAGCTGGGGAGGGGGGACAGACTACGAGCAGTACTTC
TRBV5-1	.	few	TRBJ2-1	CASSLIPSRALKPDEQFF	TGCGCCAGCAGCTTAATCCCCTCCCGGGCCCTAAAGCCGGATGAGCAGTTCTTC
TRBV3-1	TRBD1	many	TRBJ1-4	CASSYLTGGDEKLFF	TGTGCCAGCAGCTACCTAACAGGGGGCGATGAAAAACTGTTTTTT
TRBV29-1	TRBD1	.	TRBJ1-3	CSAKRQGNSGNTIYF	TGCAGCGCTAAGCGACAGGGCAACTCTGGAAACACCATATATTTT
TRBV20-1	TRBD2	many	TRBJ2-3	CSAATSGPTDTQYF	TGCAGTGCCGCAACTAGCGGGCCCACAGATACGCAGTATTTT
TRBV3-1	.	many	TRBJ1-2	CASSHRGLQYGYTF	TGTGCCAGCAGCCACCGGGGGCTACAATATGGCTACACCTTC
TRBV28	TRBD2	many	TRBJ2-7	CASSSLAGGLGEQYF	TGTGCCAGCAGTTCCCTAGCGGGAGGGCTTGGCGAGCAGTACTTC
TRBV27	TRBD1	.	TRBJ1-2	CASGTGQGAANYGYTF	TGTGCCAGCGGTACCGGACAGGGGGCGGCGAACTATGGCTACACCTTC
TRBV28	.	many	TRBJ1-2	CASSPPSLGSNGYTF	TGTGCCAGCAGTCCCCCCTCTTTGGGGTCGAATGGCTACACCTTC
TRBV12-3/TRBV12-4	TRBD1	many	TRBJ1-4	CASRRDYRGPEKLFF	TGTGCCAGCAGGCGAGACTACAGGGGTCCGGAAAAACTGTTTTTT
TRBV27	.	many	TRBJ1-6	CASSRRGSYNSPLHF	TGTGCCAGCAGTCGTCGGGGTTCCTATAATTCACCCCTCCACTTT
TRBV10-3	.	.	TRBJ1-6	CASSYSSRVSNNSPLHF	TGTGCCAGCAGTTACTCGAGCAGGGTGTCGAATAATTCACCCCTCCACTTT
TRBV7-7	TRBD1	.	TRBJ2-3	CASSRGTGGSTDTQYF	TGTGCTAGCAGCCGCGGGACAGGGGGTAGCACAGATACGCAGTATTTT
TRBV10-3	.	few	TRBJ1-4	CAISEGSEKLFF	TGTGCCATCAGTGAAGGGTCTGAAAAACTGTTTTTT
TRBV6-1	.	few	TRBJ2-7	CASSEGVWAYEQYF	TGTGCCAGCAGTGAAGGGGTATGGGCCTACGAGCAGTACTTC
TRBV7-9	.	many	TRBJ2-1	CASSQGVLEQFF	TGTGCCAGCAGCCAAGGAGTGCTTGAGCAGTTCTTC
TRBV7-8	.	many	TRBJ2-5	CASSSRLRGTAGAQETQYF	TGTGCCAGCAGCTCCAGACTCCGGGGGACAGCGGGTGCTCAAGAGACCCAGTACTTC
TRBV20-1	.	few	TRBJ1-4	CSGTANEKLFF	TGCAGTGGGACGGCTAATGAAAAACTGTTTTTT
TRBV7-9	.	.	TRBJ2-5	CASSLDLAVRTQYF	TGTGCCAGCAGCTTAGATTTGGCGGTACGGACCCAGTACTTC
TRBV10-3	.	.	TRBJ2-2	CAISERGPVDTGELFF	TGTGCCATCAGTGAGCGGGGTCCGGTGGACACCGGGGAGCTGTTTTTT
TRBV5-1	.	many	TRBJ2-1	CASSSSARDNEQFF	TGCGCCAGCAGCTCCTCAGCCCGAGACAATGAGCAGTTCTTC
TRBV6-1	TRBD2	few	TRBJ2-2	CASRGGQNTGELFF	TGTGCCAGCAGGGGAGGGCAGAACACCGGGGAGCTGTTTTTT
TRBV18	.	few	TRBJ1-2	CASSPSRQIYGYTF	TGTGCCAGCTCACCATCAAGACAGATCTATGGCTACACCTTC
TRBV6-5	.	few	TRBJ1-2	CASSYIAGAAYGYTF	TGTGCCAGCAGTTACATTGCAGGGGCAGCCTATGGCTACACCTTC
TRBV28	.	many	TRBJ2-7	CASSSSPTYEQYF	.
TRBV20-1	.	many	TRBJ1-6	CSARAVSDTWSSPLHF	TGCAGTGCTAGAGCGGTCTCGGACACTTGGAGTTCACCCCTCCACTTT
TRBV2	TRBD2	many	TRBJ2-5	CASSPLAGVYETQYF	TGTGCCAGCAGTCCACTAGCGGGAGTTTACGAGACCCAGTACTTC
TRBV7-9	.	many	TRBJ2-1	CASSPATSLDEQFF	TGTGCCAGCAGCCCCGCTACTAGCCTGGATGAGCAGTTCTTC
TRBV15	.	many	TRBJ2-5	CATRNPAGNQETQYF	TGTGCCACCAGAAACCCAGCCGGCAACCAAGAGACCCAGTACTTC
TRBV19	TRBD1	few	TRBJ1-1	CASNHRDSEGAFF	TGTGCCAGTAATCACCGGGACAGCGAAGGAGCTTTCTTT
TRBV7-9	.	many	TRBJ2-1	CASSLDSGAVYNEQFF	TGTGCCAGCAGCCTAGACTCCGGGGCCGTCTACAATGAGCAGTTCTTC
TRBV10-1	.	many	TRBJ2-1	CASSDGGGNNEQFF	TGCGCCAGCAGTGACGGCGGCGGGAACAATGAGCAGTTCTTC
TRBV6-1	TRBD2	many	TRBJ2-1	CASSRGGSGSSYNEQFF	TGTGCCAGCAGTAGAGGAGGTAGCGGGAGCTCCTACAATGAGCAGTTCTTC
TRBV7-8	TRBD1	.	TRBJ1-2	CASIGATGGIYGYTF	TGTGCCAGCATCGGGGCGACAGGGGGCATCTATGGCTACACCTTC
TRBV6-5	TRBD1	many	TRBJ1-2	CASSYSGDRTYGYTF	TGTGCCAGCAGTTACTCAGGGGACAGGACCTATGGCTACACCTTC
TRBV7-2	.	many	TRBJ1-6	CASSSQIGGNSPLHF	TGTGCCAGCAGCTCGCAAATCGGCGGAAATTCACCCCTCCACTTT
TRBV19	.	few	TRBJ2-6	CASSISTGANVLTF	TGTGCCAGTAGTATAAGCACTGGGGCCAACGTCCTGACTTTC
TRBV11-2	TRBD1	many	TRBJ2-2	CASRTDRVNTGELFF	TGTGCCAGCCGAACAGACAGGGTGAACACCGGGGAGCTGTTTTTT
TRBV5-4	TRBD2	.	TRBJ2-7	CASSEIGLAPHEQYF	TGTGCCAGCAGCGAGATCGGACTAGCACCTCACGAGCAGTACTTC
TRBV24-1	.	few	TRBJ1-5	CATSEDKVGNQPQHF	TGTGCCACCAGTGAAGACAAGGTCGGCAATCAGCCCCAGCATTTT
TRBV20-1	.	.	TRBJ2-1	CSARDRYGFNEQFF	TGCAGTGCTAGAGATCGTTATGGGTTCAATGAGCAGTTCTTC
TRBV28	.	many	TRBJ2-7	CASRMLGGPKQYF	TGTGCCAGCAGGATGCTCGGGGGGCCAAAGCAGTACTTC